This is a list of T cell receptor beta chains from one sample in a study of blood T cells in healthy people across ages. TCRdb redid the calling of the 5' RACE reads with MiXCR, one entry per CDR3 protein. The sample has some 1.7 million distinct CDR3 sequences, under 30% seen once. Sequenced sample: blood. The origin of the receptors is a young woman in good health. Both conserved end residues are part of each CDR3. D genes are given only for firm matches. Size is stated for part of the rows, as once, few or many counts, or as a class when the clone is expanded.

D gene | clone size | J gene | V gene | CDR3 protein | CDR3 DNA
- | - | TRBJ1-6 | TRBV12-3/TRBV12-4 | CASRWEGGSPLHF | TGTGCCAGCAGGTGGGAGGGAGGTTCACCCCTCCACTTT
- | - | TRBJ2-7 | TRBV6-5 | CASSYLGPGVRYEQYF | TGTGCCAGCAGTTACCTCGGCCCTGGGGTCCGATACGAGCAGTACTTC
TRBD2 | few | TRBJ2-1 | TRBV6-2/TRBV6-3 | CASRAGHEQFF | TGTGCCAGCAGAGCGGGGCATGAGCAGTTCTTC
- | many | TRBJ1-2 | TRBV20-1 | CKGGSRADGYTF | TGCAAGGGGGGGAGTAGGGCGGATGGCTACACCTTC
- | once | TRBJ1-1 | TRBV14 | CASKSGLNTEAFF | TGTGCCAGCAAGTCGGGGCTGAACACTGAAGCTTTCTTT
- | few | TRBJ2-5 | TRBV13 | CASSLGLGLQETQYF | TGTGCCAGCAGCTTAGGCCTCGGTCTCCAAGAGACCCAGTACTTC
- | - | TRBJ1-2 | TRBV7-9 | CASSLWGEEGYTF | TGTGCCAGCAGCTTATGGGGAGAGGAAGGCTACACCTTC
- | few | TRBJ1-1 | TRBV29-1 | CSVGFRNTEAFF | TGCAGCGTTGGGTTCAGGAACACTGAAGCTTTCTTT
TRBD1 | - | TRBJ2-7 | TRBV6-1 | CASSDSGTGADEQYF | TGTGCCAGCAGTGATTCCGGGACAGGGGCAGACGAGCAGTACTTC
- | - | TRBJ2-3 | TRBV2 | CASSEARGPSTDTQYF | TGTGCCAGCAGTGAAGCGCGGGGTCCTAGCACAGATACGCAGTATTTT
- | - | TRBJ1-6 | TRBV20-1 | CSANGGPSSSYNSPLHF | TGCAGTGCCAATGGCGGGCCGTCCAGCTCCTATAATTCACCCCTCCATTTT
TRBD2 | - | TRBJ2-3 | TRBV12-3/TRBV12-4 | CASSFRRAGVGLSTDAQYF | TGTGCCAGCAGTTTCCGGCGAGCGGGAGTTGGGCTTAGCACAGATGCGCAGTATTTT
TRBD1 | many | TRBJ2-7 | TRBV5-1 | CASSGSDRGRYEQYF | TGCGCCAGCAGCGGGTCGGACAGGGGGCGCTACGAGCAGTACTTC
- | once | TRBJ2-1 | TRBV5-6 | CVSSYTNNEQFF | TGTGTCAGCAGCTATACGAACAATGAGCAGTTCTTC
- | - | TRBJ2-7 | TRBV5-1 | CANDGCIREQYF | TGCGCCAACGACGGTTGTATAAGAGAGCAGTACTTC
- | few | TRBJ2-1 | TRBV24-1 | CATSDTSGYNEQFF | TGTGCCACCAGTGATACTAGTGGGTACAATGAGCAGTTCTTC
TRBD1 | - | TRBJ2-7 | TRBV20-1 | CSAGSSGQGYEQYF | TGCAGTGCTGGATCCTCGGGACAGGGCTACGAGCAGTACTTC
- | few | TRBJ2-5 | TRBV2 | CASRLAVLEAQYF | TGTGCCAGCAGACTAGCAGTGTTGGAGGCCCAGTACTTC
TRBD1 | few | TRBJ2-1 | TRBV5-1 | CASSPGTGGSGNEQFF | TGCGCCAGCAGCCCCGGGACAGGGGGCTCCGGGAATGAGCAGTTCTTC
TRBD1 | few | TRBJ2-5 | TRBV7-7 | CASSFGRGQGAQYF | TGTGCCAGCAGCTTCGGACGCGGCCAGGGGGCCCAGTACTTC
- | - | TRBJ2-1 | TRBV28 | CASSLEVRRYEQFF | TGTGCCAGCAGTTTAGAGGTCCGGAGGTATGAGCAGTTCTTC
- | many | TRBJ2-7 | TRBV6-1 | CASSSTGSASYEQYF | TGTGCCAGCAGTTCGACAGGCAGTGCCTCCTACGAGCAGTACTTC
TRBD1 | - | TRBJ2-7 | TRBV24-1 | CATNTGTAFEQYF | TGTGCCACCAACACCGGGACAGCCTTCGAGCAGTACTTC
- | few | TRBJ2-3 | TRBV7-2 | CASSTQSSRRDTQYF | TGTGCCAGCAGCACCCAGAGCTCCCGGCGGGATACGCAGTATTTT
- | few | TRBJ2-7 | TRBV6-5 | CASSYGGVPYEQYF | TGTGCCAGCAGTTACGGGGGAGTTCCCTACGAGCAGTACTTC
- | - | TRBJ2-3 | TRBV29-1 | CSVRRLFTDTQYF | TGCAGCGTACGACGGTTATTCACAGATACGCAGTATTTT
- | - | TRBJ2-2 | TRBV7-3 | CASIYRSHTGELFF | TGTGCCAGCATCTATCGATCGCACACCGGGGAGCTGTTTTTT
- | - | TRBJ2-7 | TRBV5-1 | CASTLGGTGNYEQYF | TGCGCCAGCACGCTTGGGGGCACAGGGAACTACGAGCAGTACTTC
- | many | TRBJ2-3 | TRBV7-2 | CASSIQEADTQYF | TGTGCCAGCAGCATTCAAGAGGCAGATACGCAGTATTTT
TRBD1 | - | TRBJ1-2 | TRBV5-6 | CASSLGIGQGRGGYTF | TGTGCCAGCAGCTTGGGCATCGGACAGGGAAGAGGTGGCTACACCTTC
- | - | TRBJ2-7 | TRBV2 | CASNLVGRYEQYF | TGTGCCAGCAATTTGGTCGGAAGGTACGAGCAGTACTTC
- | - | TRBJ2-2 | TRBV7-2 | CASRSRVGGTGELFF | TGTGCCAGCAGGTCACGGGTCGGGGGCACCGGGGAGCTGTTTTTT
- | many | TRBJ2-7 | TRBV12-3/TRBV12-4 | CASGSPGRGTYEQYF | TGTGCCAGCGGGTCCCCGGGCAGGGGTACCTACGAGCAGTACTTC
- | - | TRBJ2-1 | TRBV28 | CASSPGDGSYNEQFF | TGTGCCAGCAGCCCAGGCGATGGGTCCTACAATGAGCAGTTCTTC
TRBD1 | few | TRBJ1-2 | TRBV11-2 | CASSLALGQGVRGYTF | TGTGCCAGCAGCTTAGCCCTAGGACAGGGAGTGCGAGGCTACACCTTC
- | once | TRBJ1-5 | TRBV2 | CASSVGRAQHF | TGTGCCAGCAGTGTCGGGCGAGCCCAGCATTTT
TRBD1 | - | TRBJ1-1 | TRBV20-1 | CSAHRGGNTEAFF | TGCAGTGCTCACAGGGGGGGGAACACTGAAGCTTTCTTT
- | few | TRBJ2-1 | TRBV7-2 | CASSGVGTQGNEQFF | TGTGCCAGCAGCGGTGTCGGGACTCAAGGCAATGAGCAGTTCTTC
- | - | TRBJ2-5 | TRBV12-5 | CASGLQGRGETQYF | TGTGCTAGTGGTTTACAGGGTAGGGGGGAGACCCAGTACTTC
- | - | TRBJ1-5 | TRBV3-1 | CASSLDSANRPQHF | TGTGCCAGCAGCCTTGACAGCGCAAATCGGCCCCAGCATTTT
TRBD1 | - | TRBJ1-2 | TRBV5-1 | CASRPGQGHGYTF | TGCGCCAGCAGACCTGGACAGGGGCATGGCTACACCTTC
- | - | TRBJ2-7 | TRBV20-1 | CSASTASVGEQYF | TGCAGTGCTAGCACAGCAAGTGTTGGCGAGCAGTACTTC
TRBD1 | - | TRBJ2-3 | TRBV5-1 | CASSFGPTGRTDTQYF | TGCGCCAGCAGCTTCGGACCGACAGGGCGCACAGATACGCAGTATTTT
- | - | TRBJ2-1 | TRBV5-1 | CASSSYGDSKNIQFF | TGCGCCAGCAGCTCCTACGGGGATTCCAAAAACATTCAGTTCTTC
TRBD2 | few | TRBJ2-7 | TRBV18 | CAGSRTSGGLTTSYEQYF | TGTGCCGGCTCCCGGACTAGCGGGGGCCTTACCACCAGCTACGAGCAGTACTTC
TRBD1 | few | TRBJ2-5 | TRBV7-9 | CASSTRQGAWETQYF | TGTGCCAGCAGCACCCGACAGGGGGCATGGGAGACCCAGTACTTC
- | - | TRBJ1-2 | TRBV2 | CASSDGLTNYGYTF | TGTGCCAGCAGCGACGGACTTACGAACTATGGCTACACCTTC
- | - | TRBJ2-1 | TRBV7-9 | CASTLDNEQFF | TGTGCCAGCACCCTTGACAATGAGCAGTTCTTC
- | few | TRBJ2-3 | TRBV4-3 | CASSLSPRAVPSTDTQYF | TGCGCCAGCAGCCTTAGTCCTCGGGCTGTCCCTAGCACAGATACGCAGTATTTT